Reported below is one TCR beta chain. Clones were read by immunoSEQ multiplex PCR, and TCRdb kept only the in-frame ones, dropping some. The table has a few hundred thousand clones, roughly 80% seen once. This specimen belongs to a study of blood T cell repertoires in COVID-19. Adults between roughly 18 and 90 years of age took part from 24 US areas. This CDR3 is built from 18 residues. V lost 4 bases, J lost 0 bases, and 6 bases stayed unmatched. CDR1 is MNHEY and CDR2 is SMNVEV in the germline V gene (reference sequence). The sequencing input was PBMCs or T cells enriched from blood (not recorded which). The chain recombines TRBV27 with TRBJ2-1, with TRBD2 matching 13 bases. This sequence originates from a man aged 35 to 55 who had been exposed to COVID-19. CDR3 nucleotide sequence: TGTGCCAGCAGTTCCAGACTAGCGGGAGGAGTCTCCTACAATGAGCAGTTCTTC. Its translation: CASSSRLAGGVSYNEQFF.